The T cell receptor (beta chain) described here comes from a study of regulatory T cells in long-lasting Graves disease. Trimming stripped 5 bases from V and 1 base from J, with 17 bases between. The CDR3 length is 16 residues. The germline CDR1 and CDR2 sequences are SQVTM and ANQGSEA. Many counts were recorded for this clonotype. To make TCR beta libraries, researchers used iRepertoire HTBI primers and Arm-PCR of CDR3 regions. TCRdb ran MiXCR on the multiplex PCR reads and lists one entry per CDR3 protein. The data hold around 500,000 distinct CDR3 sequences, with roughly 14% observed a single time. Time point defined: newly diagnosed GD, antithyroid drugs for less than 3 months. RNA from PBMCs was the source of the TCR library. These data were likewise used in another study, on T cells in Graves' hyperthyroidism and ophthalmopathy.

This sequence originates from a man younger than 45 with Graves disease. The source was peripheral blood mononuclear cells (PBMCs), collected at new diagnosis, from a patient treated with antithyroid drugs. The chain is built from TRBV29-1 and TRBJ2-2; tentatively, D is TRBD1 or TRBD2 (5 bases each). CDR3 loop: CSVRWGMRQNTGELFF. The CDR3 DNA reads TGCAGCGTTCGATGGGGGATGCGACAGAACACCGGGGAGCTGTTTTTT.